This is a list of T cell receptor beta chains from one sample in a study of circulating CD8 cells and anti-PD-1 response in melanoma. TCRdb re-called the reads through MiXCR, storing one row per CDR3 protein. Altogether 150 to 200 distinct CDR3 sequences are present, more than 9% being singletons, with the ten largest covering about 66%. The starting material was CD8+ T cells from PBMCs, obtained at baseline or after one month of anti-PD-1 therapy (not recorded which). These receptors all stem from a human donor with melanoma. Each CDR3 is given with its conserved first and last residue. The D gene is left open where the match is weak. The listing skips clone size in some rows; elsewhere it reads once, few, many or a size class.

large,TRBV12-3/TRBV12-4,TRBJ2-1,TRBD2,TGTGCCAGCAGTGCCCCGGGACTAGCGAGCAATGAGCAGTTCTTC,CASSAPGLASNEQFF
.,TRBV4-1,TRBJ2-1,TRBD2,TGCGCCAGCAGCCATCTGGACGGGGGGTACGATGAGCAATTCTTC,CASSHLDGGYDEQFF
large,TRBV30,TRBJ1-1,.,TGTGCCTGGAGTAAACGACTCCGTGGGGGGAACACTGAAGCTTTCTTT,CAWSKRLRGGNTEAFF
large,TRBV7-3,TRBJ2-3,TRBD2,TGTGCCAGCAGCTTGCATGCGGGGGGGCCCGGAGATACGCAGTATTTT,CASSLHAGGPGDTQYF
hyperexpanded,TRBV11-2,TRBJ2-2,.,TGTGCCAGCAGCTTAATGAGGAACACCGGGGAGCTGTTTTTT,CASSLMRNTGELFF
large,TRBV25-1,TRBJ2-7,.,TGTGCCAGCTCAGATATACAGGGCTACGAGCAGTACTTC,CASSDIQGYEQYF
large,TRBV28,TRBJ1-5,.,TGTGCCAGCAGTTTTCGTTGGCAGCCCTATAGCAATCAGCCCCAGCATTTT,CASSFRWQPYSNQPQHF
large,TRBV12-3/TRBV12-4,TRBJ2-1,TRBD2,TGTGCCAGCAGTTTTGGACTAGCGGGCGGCTACAATGAGCAGTTCTTC,CASSFGLAGGYNEQFF
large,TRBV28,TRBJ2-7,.,TGTGCCAGCAGTTTTGAGAGGGCCTCCTACGAGCAGTACTTC,CASSFERASYEQYF
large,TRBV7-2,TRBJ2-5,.,TGTGCCAGCAGCTTGGGTGGGGGGGCGCAGACCCAGTACTTC,CASSLGGGAQTQYF
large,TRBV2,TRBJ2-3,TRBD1,TGTGCCAGCAGCGGACAGGGATGGTCTAGCACAGATACGCAGTATTTT,CASSGQGWSSTDTQYF
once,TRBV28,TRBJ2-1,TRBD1,TGTGCCAGCAGCTCCGGGACAGACAATGAGCAGTTCTTC,CASSSGTDNEQFF
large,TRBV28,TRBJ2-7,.,TGTGCCAGCACAGGAGGAGCCTTCTACGAGCAGTACTTC,CASTGGAFYEQYF
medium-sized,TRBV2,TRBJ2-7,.,TGTGCCAGCAGTACCCCAGCGAGTCAGATGATTACCTACGAGCAGTACTTC,CASSTPASQMITYEQYF
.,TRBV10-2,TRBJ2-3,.,TGCGCCAGCAGGACTAGAGGTTCCACAGATACGCAGTACTTT,CASRTRGSTDTQYF
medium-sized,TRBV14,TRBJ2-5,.,TGTGCCAGCAGCCAAGAGCTAGCTCTTTGGGAGACCCAGTACTTC,CASSQELALWETQYF
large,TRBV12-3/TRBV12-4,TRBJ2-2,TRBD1,TGTGCCAGCAGGGGACAGGGGGGCGGCGGGGAGCTGTTTTTT,CASRGQGGGGELFF
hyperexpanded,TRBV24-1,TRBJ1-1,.,TGTGCCACCAGTGATTTCGAGGGGACAGCTTTCTTT,CATSDFEGTAFF
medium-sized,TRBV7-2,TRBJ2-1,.,TGTGCCAGCAGCTTAGACGGGTCAACCTACAATGAGCAGTTCTTC,CASSLDGSTYNEQFF
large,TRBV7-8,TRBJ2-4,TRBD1,TGTGCCAGCAGCTCGGAGGACAGGGGGCAAAACATTCAGTACTTC,CASSSEDRGQNIQYF